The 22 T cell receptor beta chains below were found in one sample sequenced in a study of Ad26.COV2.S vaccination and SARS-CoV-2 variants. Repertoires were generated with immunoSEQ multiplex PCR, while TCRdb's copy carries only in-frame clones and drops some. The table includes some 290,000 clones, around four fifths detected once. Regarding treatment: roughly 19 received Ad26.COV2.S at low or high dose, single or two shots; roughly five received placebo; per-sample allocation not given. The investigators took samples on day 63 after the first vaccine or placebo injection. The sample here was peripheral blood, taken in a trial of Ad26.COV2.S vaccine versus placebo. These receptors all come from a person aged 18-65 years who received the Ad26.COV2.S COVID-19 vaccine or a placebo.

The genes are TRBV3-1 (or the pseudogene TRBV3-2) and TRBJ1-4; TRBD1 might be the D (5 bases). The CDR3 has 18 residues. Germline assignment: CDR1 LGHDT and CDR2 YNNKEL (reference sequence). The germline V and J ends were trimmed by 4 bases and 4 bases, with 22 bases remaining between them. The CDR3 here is CASSPYKGKVFGNEKLFF. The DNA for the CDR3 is TGTGCCAGCAGCCCGTACAAGGGGAAGGTTTTTGGTAATGAAAAACTGTTTTTT.

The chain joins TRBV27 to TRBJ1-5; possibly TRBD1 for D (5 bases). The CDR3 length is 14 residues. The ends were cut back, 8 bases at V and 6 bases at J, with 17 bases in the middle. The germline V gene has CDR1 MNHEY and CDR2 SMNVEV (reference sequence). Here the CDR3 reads CASASLGGAQPQHF. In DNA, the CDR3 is TGTGCCAGCGCGTCCCTGGGCGGGGCTCAGCCCCAGCATTTT.

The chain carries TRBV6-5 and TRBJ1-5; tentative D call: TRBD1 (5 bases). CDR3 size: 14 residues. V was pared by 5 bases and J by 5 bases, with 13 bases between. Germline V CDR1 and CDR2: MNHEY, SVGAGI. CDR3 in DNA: TGTGCCAGCAGTACGACAGCGAGCTATCAGCCCCAGCATTTT. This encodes CASSTTASYQPQHF.

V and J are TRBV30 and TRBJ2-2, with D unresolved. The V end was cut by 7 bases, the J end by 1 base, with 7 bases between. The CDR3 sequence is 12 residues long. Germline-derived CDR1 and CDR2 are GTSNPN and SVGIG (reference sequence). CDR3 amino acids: CAFIGNTGELFF. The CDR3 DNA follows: TGTGCCTTTATAGGGAACACCGGGGAGCTGTTTTTT.

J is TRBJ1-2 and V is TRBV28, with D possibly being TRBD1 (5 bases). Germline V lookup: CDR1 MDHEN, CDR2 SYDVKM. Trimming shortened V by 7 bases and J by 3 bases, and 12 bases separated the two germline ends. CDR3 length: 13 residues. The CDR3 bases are TGTGCCAGCATCCCGACAGCTCACTATGGCTACACCTTC. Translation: CASIPTAHYGYTF.

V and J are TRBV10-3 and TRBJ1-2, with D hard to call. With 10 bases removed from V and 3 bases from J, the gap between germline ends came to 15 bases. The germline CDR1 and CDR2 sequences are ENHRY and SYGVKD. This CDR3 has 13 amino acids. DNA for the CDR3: TGTGCCACCACGTTGGAAGGTGACTATGGCTACACCTTC. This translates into CATTLEGDYGYTF.

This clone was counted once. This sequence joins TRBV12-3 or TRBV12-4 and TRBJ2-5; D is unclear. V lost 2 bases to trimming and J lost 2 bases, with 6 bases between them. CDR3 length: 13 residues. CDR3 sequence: CASSLRGQETQYF. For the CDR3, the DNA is TGTGCCAGCAGTTTAAGAGGACAAGAGACCCAGTACTTC.

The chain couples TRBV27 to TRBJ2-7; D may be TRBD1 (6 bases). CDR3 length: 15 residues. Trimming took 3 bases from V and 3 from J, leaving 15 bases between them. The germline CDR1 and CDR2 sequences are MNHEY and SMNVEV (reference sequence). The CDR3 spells CASSFRVVGGYEQYF. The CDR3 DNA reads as TGTGCCAGCAGTTTTAGAGTCGTAGGGGGCTACGAGCAGTACTTC.

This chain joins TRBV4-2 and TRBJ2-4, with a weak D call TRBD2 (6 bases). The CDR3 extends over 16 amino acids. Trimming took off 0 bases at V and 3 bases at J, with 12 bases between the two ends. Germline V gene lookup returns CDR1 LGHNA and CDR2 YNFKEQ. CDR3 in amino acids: CASSQDYLGLKNIQYF. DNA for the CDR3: TGTGCCAGCAGCCAAGATTACTTGGGACTCAAAAACATTCAGTACTTC.

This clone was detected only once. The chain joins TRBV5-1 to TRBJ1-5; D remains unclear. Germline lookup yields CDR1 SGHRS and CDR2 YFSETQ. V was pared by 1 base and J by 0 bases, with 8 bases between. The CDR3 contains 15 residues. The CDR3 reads CASSLNPYSNQPQHF. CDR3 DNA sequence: TGCGCCAGCAGCTTGAATCCCTATAGCAATCAGCCCCAGCATTTT.

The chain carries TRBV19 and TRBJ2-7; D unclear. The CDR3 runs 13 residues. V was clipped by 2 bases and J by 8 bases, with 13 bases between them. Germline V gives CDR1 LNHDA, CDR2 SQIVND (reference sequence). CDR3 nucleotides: TGTGCCAGTAGTATAAAACTTGGGGTCCAGCAGTACTTC. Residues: CASSIKLGVQQYF.

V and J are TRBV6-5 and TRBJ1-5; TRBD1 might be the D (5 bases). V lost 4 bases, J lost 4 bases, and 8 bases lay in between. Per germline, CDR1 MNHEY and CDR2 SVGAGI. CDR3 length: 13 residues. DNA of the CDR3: TGTGCCAGCAGTTTCAGGGAGAATCAGCCCCAGCATTTT. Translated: CASSFRENQPQHF.

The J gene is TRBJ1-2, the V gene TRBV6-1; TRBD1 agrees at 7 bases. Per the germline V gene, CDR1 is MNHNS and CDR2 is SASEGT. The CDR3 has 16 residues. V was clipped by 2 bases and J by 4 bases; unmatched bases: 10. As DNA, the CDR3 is TGTGCCAGCAGTGAATTGCCTAAGGCAGGGGGCTATGGCTACACCTTC. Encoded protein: CASSELPKAGGYGYTF.

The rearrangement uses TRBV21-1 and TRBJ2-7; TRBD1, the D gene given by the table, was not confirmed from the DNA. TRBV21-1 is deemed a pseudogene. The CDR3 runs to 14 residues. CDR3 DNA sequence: TGTGCCAGCAGCAAAGCCCCAGGGTCCTACGAGCAGTACTTC. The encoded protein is CASSKAPGSYEQYF.

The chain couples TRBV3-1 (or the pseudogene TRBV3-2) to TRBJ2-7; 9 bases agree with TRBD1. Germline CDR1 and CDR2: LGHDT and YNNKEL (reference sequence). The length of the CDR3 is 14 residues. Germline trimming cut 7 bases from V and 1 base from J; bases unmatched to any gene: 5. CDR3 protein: CASTGTGSSYEQYF. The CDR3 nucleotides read TGTGCCAGCACGGGGACAGGGTCTTCCTACGAGCAGTACTTC.

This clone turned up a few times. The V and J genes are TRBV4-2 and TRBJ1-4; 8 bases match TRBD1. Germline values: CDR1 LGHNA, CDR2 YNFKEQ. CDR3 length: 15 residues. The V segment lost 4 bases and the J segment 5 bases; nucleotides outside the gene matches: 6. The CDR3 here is CASSPRTGRNEKLFF. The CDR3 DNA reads TGTGCCAGCAGCCCCCGGACAGGGAGAAATGAAAAACTGTTTTTT.

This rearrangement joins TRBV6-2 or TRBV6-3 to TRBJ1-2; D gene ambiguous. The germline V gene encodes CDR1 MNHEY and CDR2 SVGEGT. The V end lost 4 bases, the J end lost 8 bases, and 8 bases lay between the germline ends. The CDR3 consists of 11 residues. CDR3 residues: CASSSLVGYTF. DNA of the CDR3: TGTGCCAGCAGTTCCCTCGTGGGCTACACCTTC.

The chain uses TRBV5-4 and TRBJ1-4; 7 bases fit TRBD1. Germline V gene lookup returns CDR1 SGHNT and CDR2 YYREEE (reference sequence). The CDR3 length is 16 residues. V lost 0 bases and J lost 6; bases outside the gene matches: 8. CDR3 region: CASSLGGHRGDEKLFF. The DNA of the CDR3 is TGTGCCAGCAGCTTGGGTGGGCACAGGGGTGATGAAAAACTGTTTTTT.

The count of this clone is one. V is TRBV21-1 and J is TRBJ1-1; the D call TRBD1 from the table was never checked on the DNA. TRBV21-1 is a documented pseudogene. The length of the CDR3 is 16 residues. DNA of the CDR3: TGTGCCAGCAGCAGAAGATACAGGGGGAGGGACACTGAAGCTTTCTTT. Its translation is CASSRRYRGRDTEAFF.

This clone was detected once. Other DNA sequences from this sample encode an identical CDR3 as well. As DNA, the CDR3 is TGCAGCGTTGGCACAGGGAATCAAGAGACCCAGTACTTC. This sequence encodes CSVGTGNQETQYF. The rearrangement uses TRBV29-1 and TRBJ2-5; perhaps TRBD1 as D (6 bases). Trimming removed 4 bases from V and 2 bases from J, with 11 bases in between. The germline CDR1 and CDR2 sequences are SQVTM and ANQGSEA. The CDR3 loop spans 13 amino acids.

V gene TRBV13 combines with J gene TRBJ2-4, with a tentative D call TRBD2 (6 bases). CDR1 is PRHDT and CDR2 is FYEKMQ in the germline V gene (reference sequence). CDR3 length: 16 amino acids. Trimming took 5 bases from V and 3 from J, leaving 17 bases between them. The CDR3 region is CASSRRVEGIKNIQYF. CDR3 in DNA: TGTGCCAGCAGCCGCCGGGTGGAGGGGATCAAAAACATTCAGTACTTC.

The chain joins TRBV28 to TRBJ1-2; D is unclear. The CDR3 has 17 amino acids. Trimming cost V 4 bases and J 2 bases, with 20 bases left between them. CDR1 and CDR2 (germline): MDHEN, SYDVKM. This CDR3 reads CASSSRPAGFQNYGYTF. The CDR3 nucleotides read TGTGCCAGCAGTTCTCGCCCGGCAGGCTTTCAGAACTATGGCTACACCTTC.